Detailed here is one TCR beta chain. Antigen specificity is unknown. Germline V lookup: CDR1 SGHRS, CDR2 YFSETQ. This CDR3 has 14 amino acids. V was shortened by 4 bases and J by 1 base, with 12 bases between the two germline ends. This sample is part of a study of CD8+CD57+ T cells in acquired aplastic anemia. Background on the study: The mean DNA yield obtained from sorted CD4+ and CD8+ cells came to approximately 3.2 ug.

Whoever was chosen for sequencing had shown CD8+CD57+ cell expansion by flow cytometry. As a group, the patients uniformly had severe acquired aplastic anemia. Blood was sampled before the patients had received any therapy. Genomic DNA provided the template from which TCR beta VDJ and CDR3 profiles were obtained. TCRdb re-analysed the reads in MiXCR, keeping a single row per CDR3 protein. The sample yields around 200,000 distinct CDR3 sequences, 48% seen once. Overall study results and limits: It was found that 25 to 35 CD8+ CDR3 sequences were shared between patients and controls.

The sample taken for sequencing was sorted CD4+, CD8+, or CD8+CD57+ T cells (not recorded which) from PBMCs. This sequence was found in a human donor with aplastic anemia. The rearrangement links TRBV5-1 to TRBJ2-7; D is perhaps TRBD1 or TRBD2 (7 bases each). In DNA form, the CDR3 reads TGCGCCAGCAGCGGCGGGGGACAGTCCTACGAGCAGTACTTC. Amino acids: CASSGGGQSYEQYF. The entire variable domain, with the rest obtained from reference TRBV5-1 and TRBJ2-7, is as follows: KAGVTQTPRYLIKTRGQQVTLSCSPISGHRSVSWYQQTPGQGLQFLFEYFSETQRNKGNFPGRFSGRQFSNSRSEMNVSTLELGDSALYLCASSGGGQSYEQYFGPGTRLTVT.